This entry is about one T cell receptor beta chain. The CDR3 has 12 residues. The sample comes from a study of T cells expressing NK-cell markers. Study at large: All TCR beta repertoires analysed originated from sorted CD3+CD56+NKG2C+, CD3+CD56+NKG2C- and CD3+CD56-NKG2C+ T cells. The eight sequenced donors comprised seven who were HCMV-seropositive and one who was seronegative.

Beta-chain TCR cDNA was generated via 5'RACE template switching with UMIs. No DNA is given; TCRdb re-called the 5' RACE reads and lists each CDR3 protein once. Here the sample table reports approximately 460,000 distinct CDR3 sequences. This receptor was taken from a woman aged 18 to 75 in good health. The chain is built from TRBV23-1 and TRBJ2-2. TRBV23-1 counts as an open reading frame of uncertain function. Sequences were obtained from blood T cells: a sorted CD56 or NKG2C T cell subset, CD4+ or CD8+ T cells, or bulk PBMC T cells (not recorded which). This CDR3 is CASSQPTGELFF.